This TCR beta chain was captured by sequencing in a study of molecular identifiers for immune sequencing clone quantification. Listed TCR primers and previously described methods were used for bulk TCR libraries. Via MiXCR, TCRdb re-called the PCR reads, giving one row per CDR3 protein. Here the sample spans under 600,000 distinct CDR3 sequences, 20% to 25% being singletons. Germline lookup yields CDR1 SGHVS and CDR2 FNYEAQ. Deletions cut 1 base from V and 2 bases from J, with 9 bases between. The CDR3 totals 15 residues. This sequence originates from a human donor in good health. Some libraries in this study had Jurkat cell RNA spiked in. The chain is built from TRBV7-6 and TRBJ1-3; D might be TRBD1 (6 bases). Specimen: naive CD8+ T cells from blood, with Jurkat cell RNA spiked in. Subset meaning: FACS-sorted CD8+CD4-CCR7+CD45RA+ naive T cells. CDR3 region: CASSLGAGAGNTIYF. In DNA form, the CDR3 reads TGTGCCAGCAGCTTAGGAGCAGGGGCTGGAAACACCATATATTTT.